The T cell receptor beta chain under discussion was sequenced for a study of cytomegalovirus exposure and HLA in healthy donors. Primers for the PCR totalled 60 Vbeta and 13 Jbeta. Generated by immunoSEQ multiplex PCR, the TCRdb table keeps only in-frame clones and is missing some. The repertoire consists of roughly 61,000 clones, with around 90% occurring once and the leading ten covering about 1.6%. The CDR3 is made up of 13 amino acids. Germline-derived CDR1 and CDR2 are MDHEN and SYDVKM. V lost 4 bases, J lost 6 bases, and 13 bases lay in between. Material for sequencing was PBMCs. V usage is TRBV28 and J usage is TRBJ2-7; no reliable D call. The TCR comes from a man in his thirties or forties in good health and CMV-seropositive. CDR3 in DNA: TGTGCCAGCAGTTCAGGCAGCACTTCCGAGCAGTACTTC. Translated, it gives CASSSGSTSEQYF.